The 13 T cell receptor beta chains below were found in one sample sequenced in a study of blood T cell repertoires in COVID-19. Assay used: immunoSEQ multiplex PCR; TCRdb lists only in-frame clones, some missing. The sample has 150,000 to 200,000 clones; approximately 87% are singletons. Material: peripheral blood. These TCRs come from a woman aged 55-69 years with COVID-19, enrolled during active disease.

The CDR3 loop is CASSNRKQGARQPQHF. CDR3 nucleotides: TGTGCCAGCAGTAATCGGAAACAGGGGGCAAGGCAGCCCCAGCATTTT. The rearrangement links TRBV6-2 or TRBV6-3 to TRBJ1-5; TRBD1 aligns across 9 bases. With V trimmed by 5 bases and J by 7 bases, 12 bases remained unmatched. Germline CDR1 MNHEY, CDR2 SVGEGT. This CDR3 has 16 amino acids.

This chain joins TRBV3-1 (or the pseudogene TRBV3-2) and TRBJ2-7, with 10 bases lining up with TRBD1. The ends lost 4 bases at V and 6 bases at J; junction bases unmatched: 12. The CDR3 length is 16 residues. Germline V gene data show CDR1 as LGHDT and CDR2 as YNNKEL (reference sequence). In DNA form, the CDR3 reads TGTGCCAGCAGCCCGGATAGACAGGGGGCAAGTGGCGAGCAGTACTTC. Translating gives CASSPDRQGASGEQYF.

The chain combines TRBV7-9 with TRBJ1-3; TRBD1 matches 11 bases. CDR3 length: 17 amino acids. After removal of 5 bases from V and 1 base from J, the junction contained 7 bases not matched to a gene. Germline V gene sequence: CDR1 SEHNR, CDR2 FQNEAQ (reference sequence). The CDR3 region is CASSAGQGAFSGNTIYF. Written as DNA, the CDR3 is TGTGCCAGCAGCGCCGGACAGGGGGCTTTTTCTGGAAACACCATATATTTT.

The chain employs TRBV20-1 and TRBJ2-3, with 9 nucleotides matching TRBD2. This CDR3 is built from 17 residues. Germline assignment: CDR1 DFQATT and CDR2 SNEGSKA (reference sequence). V lost 3 bases and J lost 7; bases outside the gene matches: 17. CDR3 sequence: CSASWDTGLATGYTQYF. The CDR3 DNA reads TGCAGTGCTAGTTGGGACACCGGACTAGCGACTGGATATACGCAGTATTTT.

This clone was observed a single time. The chain combines TRBV7-2 with TRBJ1-1; 7 positions match TRBD1. V trimming: 5 bases; J trimming: 5 bases; junction bases outside the gene matches: 8. CDR1 is SGHTA and CDR2 is FQGNSA in the germline V gene. This CDR3 has 14 amino acids. CDR3 in amino acids: CASSTRQGGTEAFF. The CDR3 DNA follows: TGTGCCAGCAGCACTCGACAGGGTGGGACTGAAGCTTTCTTT. The full variable domain, with the rest looked up from reference TRBV7-2 and TRBJ1-1, is GAGVSQSPSNKVTEKGKDVELRCDPISGHTALYWYRQSLGQGLEFLIYFQGNSAPDKSGLPSDRFSAERTGGSVSTLTIQRTQQEDSAVYLCASSTRQGGTEAFFGQGTRLTVV.

The chain links TRBV7-9 to TRBJ2-7; the D gene is possibly TRBD2 (5 bases). The CDR3 has 12 residues. V was shortened by 11 bases and J by 3 bases, with 14 bases between the two germline ends. CDR1 is SEHNR and CDR2 is FQNEAQ in the germline V gene (reference sequence). CDR3 protein: CAVGDRRYEQYF. CDR3 bases: TGTGCCGTCGGGGATAGGCGCTACGAGCAGTACTTC. Combining the CDR3 with reference TRBV7-9 and TRBJ2-7 gives the whole variable domain DTGVSQNPRHKITKRGQNVTFRCDPISEHNRLYWYRQTLGQGPEFLTYFQNEAQLEKSRLLSDRFSAERPKGSFSTLEIQRTEQGDSAMYLCAVGDRRYEQYFGPGTRLTVT.

The rearrangement joins TRBV18 to TRBJ1-1; tentatively, D is TRBD1 (5 bases). Trimming cost V 3 bases and J 2 bases, with 13 bases left between them. The CDR3 covers 15 residues. The germline CDR1 and CDR2 sequences are KGHSH and LQKENI. This chain's CDR3 is CASSPLTDENTEAFF. CDR3 DNA sequence: TGTGCCAGCTCACCTCTGACAGATGAAAACACTGAAGCTTTCTTT. The full variable domain, its missing parts supplied by reference TRBV18 and TRBJ1-1, is NAGVMQNPRHLVRRRGQEARLRCSPMKGHSHVYWYRQLPEEGLKFMVYLQKENIIDESGMPKERFSAEFPKEGPSILRIQQVVRGDSAAYFCASSPLTDENTEAFFGQGTRLTVV.

The chain couples TRBV28 to TRBJ1-6; possibly TRBD1 for D (5 bases). V was trimmed by 5 bases and J by 4 bases, leaving 12 bases between them. Germline V gene data show CDR1 as MDHEN and CDR2 as SYDVKM. The CDR3 has 15 amino acids. The CDR3 is CASSPGGGYNSPLHF. CDR3 nucleotides: TGTGCCAGCAGTCCAGGTGGGGGGTATAATTCACCCCTCCACTTT.

The CDR3 is CASSIGRSTRLQGEQYF. Here the CDR3 DNA reads TGTGCCAGTAGTATCGGCAGGAGCACAAGACTTCAGGGAGAGCAGTACTTC. V gene TRBV19 combines with J gene TRBJ2-7, with D possibly matching TRBD1 (5 bases). The germline V gene encodes CDR1 LNHDA and CDR2 SQIVND (reference sequence). CDR3 length: 17 residues. Trimming removed 3 bases from V and 7 bases from J, with 25 bases in between.

This CDR3 reads CAWSVHSGGWNQPQHF. In DNA form, the CDR3 reads TGTGCCTGGAGTGTACACTCCGGCGGGTGGAATCAGCCCCAGCATTTT. The rearrangement links TRBV30 to TRBJ1-5; D call uncertain. The length of the CDR3 is 16 residues. CDR1 is GTSNPN and CDR2 is SVGIG in the germline V gene (reference sequence). Trimming cost V 0 bases and J 4 bases, with 16 bases left between them.

The V call is TRBV6-5, the J call TRBJ2-2; TRBD1 aligns across 9 bases. Germline V gene lookup returns CDR1 MNHEY and CDR2 SVGAGI. V was clipped by 5 bases and J by 4 bases; unmatched bases: 5. CDR3 length: 15 amino acids. This CDR3 is CASSPRDRATGELFF. The DNA of the CDR3 is TGTGCCAGCAGTCCCCGGGACAGGGCCACCGGGGAGCTGTTTTTT.

A single count supports this clone. The chain is built from TRBV28 and TRBJ1-6; D gene unclear. CDR1 and CDR2 from the germline V gene are MDHEN and SYDVKM. Between the trimmed V and J ends, which lost 8 bases and 5 bases, there was a span of 13 bases. The CDR3 runs to 14 residues. CDR3 in amino acids: CASLPTGNNSPLHF. CDR3 sequence (DNA): TGTGCCAGCTTACCCACGGGGAATAATTCACCCCTCCACTTT.

This chain links TRBV19 with TRBJ1-2, with D perhaps matching TRBD1 (6 bases). Germline-derived CDR1 and CDR2 are LNHDA and SQIVND (reference sequence). Trimming removed 5 bases from V and 0 bases from J, with 13 bases in between. The CDR3 totals 15 residues. In DNA, the CDR3 is TGTGCCAGTAGTTCCCCGGGACACCCTAACTATGGCTACACCTTC. It encodes CASSSPGHPNYGYTF.